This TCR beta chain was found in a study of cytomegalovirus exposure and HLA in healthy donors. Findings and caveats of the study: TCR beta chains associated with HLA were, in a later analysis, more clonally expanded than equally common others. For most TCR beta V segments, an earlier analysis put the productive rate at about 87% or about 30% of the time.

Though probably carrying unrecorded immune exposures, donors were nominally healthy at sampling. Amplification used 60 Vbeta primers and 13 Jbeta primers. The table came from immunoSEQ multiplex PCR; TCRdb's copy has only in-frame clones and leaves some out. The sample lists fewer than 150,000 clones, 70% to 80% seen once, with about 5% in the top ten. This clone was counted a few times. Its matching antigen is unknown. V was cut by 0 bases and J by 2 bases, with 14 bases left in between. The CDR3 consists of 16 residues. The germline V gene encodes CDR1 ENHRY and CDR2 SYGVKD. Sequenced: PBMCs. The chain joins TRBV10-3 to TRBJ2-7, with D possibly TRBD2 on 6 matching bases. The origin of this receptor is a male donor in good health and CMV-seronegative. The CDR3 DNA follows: TGTGCCATCAGTGAGTCAAGGGAGCGGGCCGCCTACGAGCAGTACTTC. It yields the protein CAISESRERAAYEQYF.